The source of this TCR beta chain is a study of blood T cell repertoires in COVID-19. Repertoires were generated with immunoSEQ multiplex PCR, while TCRdb's copy carries only in-frame clones and drops some. The profile shows fewer than 350,000 clones, roughly 90% of them singletons. The TCR was taken from a woman in her thirties or forties with acute COVID-19. The sequenced sample was PBMCs or T cells enriched from blood (not recorded which).

CDR3 sequence: CASSPRAEINYGYTF. Written as DNA, the CDR3 is TGTGCCAGCTCACCACGGGCAGAGATTAACTATGGCTACACCTTC. J is TRBJ1-2 and V is TRBV18, with D uncertain. The CDR3 is 15 amino acids. The germline V gene has CDR1 KGHSH and CDR2 LQKENI. Between the trimmed V and J ends, which lost 1 base and 1 base, there was a span of 10 bases.